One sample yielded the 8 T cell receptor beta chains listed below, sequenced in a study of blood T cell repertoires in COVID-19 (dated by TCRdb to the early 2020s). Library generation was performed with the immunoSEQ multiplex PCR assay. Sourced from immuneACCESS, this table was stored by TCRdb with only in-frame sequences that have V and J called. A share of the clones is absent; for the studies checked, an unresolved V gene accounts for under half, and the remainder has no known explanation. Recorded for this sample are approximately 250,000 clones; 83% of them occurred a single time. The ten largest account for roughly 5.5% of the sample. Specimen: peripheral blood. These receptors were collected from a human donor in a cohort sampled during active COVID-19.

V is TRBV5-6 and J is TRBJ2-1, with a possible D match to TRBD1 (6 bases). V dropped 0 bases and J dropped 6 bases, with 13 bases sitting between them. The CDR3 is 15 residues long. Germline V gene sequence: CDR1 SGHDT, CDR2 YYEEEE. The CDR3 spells CASSLVGRGRNEQFF. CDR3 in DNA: TGTGCCAGCAGCTTGGTTGGCAGGGGTCGCAATGAGCAGTTCTTC.

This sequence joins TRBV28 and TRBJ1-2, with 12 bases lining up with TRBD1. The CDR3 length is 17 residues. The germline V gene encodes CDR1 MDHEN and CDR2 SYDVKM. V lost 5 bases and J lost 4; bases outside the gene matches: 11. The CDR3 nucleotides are TGTGCCAGCAGTCAACCGGGACAGGGGGCCGAGGCCTATGGCTACACCTTC. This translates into CASSQPGQGAEAYGYTF.

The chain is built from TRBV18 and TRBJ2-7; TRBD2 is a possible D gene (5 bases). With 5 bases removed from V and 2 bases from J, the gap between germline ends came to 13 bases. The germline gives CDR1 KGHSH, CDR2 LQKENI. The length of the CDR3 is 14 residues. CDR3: CASSATTKAYEQYF. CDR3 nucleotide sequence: TGTGCCAGCTCAGCGACTACCAAGGCCTACGAGCAGTACTTC. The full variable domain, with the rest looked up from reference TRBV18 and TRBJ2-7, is NAGVMQNPRHLVRRRGQEARLRCSPMKGHSHVYWYRQLPEEGLKFMVYLQKENIIDESGMPKERFSAEFPKEGPSILRIQQVVRGDSAAYFCASSATTKAYEQYFGPGTRLTVT.

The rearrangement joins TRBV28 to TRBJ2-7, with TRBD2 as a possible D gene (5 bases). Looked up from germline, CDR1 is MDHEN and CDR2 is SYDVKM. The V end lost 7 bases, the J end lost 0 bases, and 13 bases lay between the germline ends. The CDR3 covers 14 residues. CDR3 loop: CASIPSGRSYEQYF. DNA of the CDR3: TGTGCCAGCATTCCGAGCGGCCGCTCCTACGAGCAGTACTTC.

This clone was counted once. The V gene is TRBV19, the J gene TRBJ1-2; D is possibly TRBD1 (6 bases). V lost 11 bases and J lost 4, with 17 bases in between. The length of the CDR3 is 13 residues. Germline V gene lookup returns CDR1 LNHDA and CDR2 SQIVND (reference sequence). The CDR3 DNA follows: TGTGCCTCGACAAAGGGGGAACTCTATGGCTACACCTTC. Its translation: CASTKGELYGYTF.

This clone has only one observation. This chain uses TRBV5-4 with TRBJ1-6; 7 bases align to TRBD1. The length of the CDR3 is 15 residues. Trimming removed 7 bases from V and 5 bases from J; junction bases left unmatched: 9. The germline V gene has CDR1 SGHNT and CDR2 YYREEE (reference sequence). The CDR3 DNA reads TGTGCCAGCCGGGACAGAAAGGTGGATAATTCACCCCTCCACTTT. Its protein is CASRDRKVDNSPLHF.

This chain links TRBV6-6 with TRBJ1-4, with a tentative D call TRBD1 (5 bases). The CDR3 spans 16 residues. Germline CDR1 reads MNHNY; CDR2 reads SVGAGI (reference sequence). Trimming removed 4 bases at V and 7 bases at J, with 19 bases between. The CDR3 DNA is TGTGCCAGCAGTTCACCGGGGGGGAAGGAGGGTGAAAAACTGTTTTTT. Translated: CASSSPGGKEGEKLFF.

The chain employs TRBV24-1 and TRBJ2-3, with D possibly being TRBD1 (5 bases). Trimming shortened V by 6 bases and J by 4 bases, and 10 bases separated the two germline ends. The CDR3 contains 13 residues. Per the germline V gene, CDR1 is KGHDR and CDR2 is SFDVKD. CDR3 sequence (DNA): TGTGCCACCAGTTCGACAGCCCCAGATACGCAGTATTTT. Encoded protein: CATSSTAPDTQYF.